These 17 T cell receptor beta chains were sequenced from one sample in a study of blood T cell repertoires in COVID-19. Assay used: immunoSEQ multiplex PCR; TCRdb lists only in-frame clones, some missing. The sample has some 200,000 clones; around nine tenths are singletons. Sequencing used peripheral blood. Every receptor here comes from a woman between 65 and 79 years old with COVID-19, enrolled during active disease.

The chain has TRBV27 and TRBJ2-5, with 9 bases identical to TRBD1. Germline V CDR1 and CDR2: MNHEY, SMNVEV (reference sequence). Losses at the gene ends were 6 bases for V and 5 bases for J; bases not matched to a gene: 4. CDR3 length: 13 residues. The CDR3 nucleotides are TGTGCCAGCAGACAGGGGGCTTTGGAGACCCAGTACTTC. It yields the protein CASRQGALETQYF.

The V call is TRBV11-3, the J call TRBJ2-2, with 10 bases identical to TRBD1. The CDR3 runs 15 residues. Trimming took 6 bases from V and 8 from J; bases not matched to a gene: 9. CDR1 and CDR2 (germline): SGHNT, YENEEA. The CDR3 DNA sequence: TGTGCCAGCAGACCTGGGACAGGGGATTTAGGGGAGCTGTTTTTT. This translates into CASRPGTGDLGELFF.

The sample holds one count of this clone. This chain uses TRBV10-3 with TRBJ2-3, with D perhaps TRBD2 (5 bases). V shed 10 bases and J shed 6 bases, with 11 bases lying between them. CDR1 is ENHRY, CDR2 SYGVKD, per germline. The CDR3 length is 11 residues. The CDR3, as DNA: TGTGCCACCGAAGAGCGGGATACGCAGTATTTT. Translation gives CATEERDTQYF.

This clone was seen a few times. This chain connects TRBV30 to TRBJ1-2, with a tentative D call TRBD1 (6 bases). Trimming removed 3 bases at V and 4 bases at J, with 21 bases between. The CDR3 is 16 amino acids. The germline gives CDR1 GTSNPN, CDR2 SVGIG (reference sequence). The CDR3 is CAWSPPLTGHGYGYTF. DNA for the CDR3: TGTGCCTGGAGCCCCCCACTAACAGGGCACGGCTATGGCTACACCTTC.

This clone was observed a handful of times. The chain joins TRBV19 to TRBJ1-6; D remains unclear. Between the trimmed V and J ends, which lost 8 bases and 0 bases, there was a span of 11 bases. Per germline, CDR1 LNHDA and CDR2 SQIVND (reference sequence). This CDR3 contains 15 residues. DNA of the CDR3: TGTGCCAGTTCGGTCATGAGCTCCTATAATTCACCCCTCCACTTT. This codes for CASSVMSSYNSPLHF.

The chain joins TRBV29-1 to TRBJ2-1, with TRBD2 as a possible D gene (6 bases). The length of the CDR3 is 18 residues. With 7 bases removed from V and 4 bases from J, the gap between germline ends came to 29 bases. Germline V gives CDR1 SQVTM, CDR2 ANQGSEA. CDR3 DNA: TGCAGCGCCGCTTGGGGTGGGCGCGGGGTTTCCAGATACAATGAGCAGTTCTTC. This encodes CSAAWGGRGVSRYNEQFF.

The V call is TRBV5-4, the J call TRBJ1-2; tentatively, D is TRBD1 (5 bases). This CDR3 has 14 residues. Germline V gives CDR1 SGHNT, CDR2 YYREEE (reference sequence). Trimming pared 1 base from V and 4 bases from J, leaving 11 bases between. DNA of the CDR3: TGTGCCAGCAGCTTGAGTCAGGGAAGCTATGGCTACACCTTC. It codes for CASSLSQGSYGYTF.

This clone was found once. This rearrangement joins TRBV28 to TRBJ2-7; D ambiguous. V was trimmed by 4 bases and J by 0 bases, leaving 19 bases between them. Looked up from germline, CDR1 is MDHEN and CDR2 is SYDVKM. This CDR3 has 17 amino acids. CDR3 sequence reads: CASSSFIPRGLSYEQYF. In nucleotides, the CDR3 is TGTGCCAGCAGTTCGTTCATTCCCCGTGGGCTCTCCTACGAGCAGTACTTC.

This clone has at least ten counts. In DNA, the CDR3 is TGTGCCTGGAGGACTTACGATGAAAAACTGTTTTTT. Translation gives CAWRTYDEKLFF. The rearrangement links TRBV30 to TRBJ1-4; D unclear. The CDR3 runs to 12 residues. Germline assignment: CDR1 GTSNPN and CDR2 SVGIG (reference sequence). V lost 3 bases, J lost 6 bases, and 8 bases lay in between.

The CDR3 coding sequence is TGTGCCAGCAGTCCAAGGGAGGACTATGGCTACACCTTC. Its protein product is CASSPREDYGYTF. V is TRBV12-3 or TRBV12-4 and J is TRBJ1-2; D call uncertain. This CDR3 has 13 amino acids. Trimming took off 5 bases at V and 3 bases at J, with 10 bases between the two ends.

This clone is a singleton in its sample. The V and J genes are TRBV5-4 and TRBJ2-7, with D unresolved. The length of the CDR3 is 15 residues. V was trimmed by 1 base and J by 1 base, leaving 12 bases between them. CDR1 is SGHNT and CDR2 is YYREEE in the germline V gene (reference sequence). In nucleotides, the CDR3 is TGTGCCAGCAGCTTGCCGGCAGGTTCTTCCTACGAGCAGTACTTC. Amino acids: CASSLPAGSSYEQYF. The whole variable domain, filled in from reference TRBV5-4 and TRBJ2-7, reads ETGVTQSPTHLIKTRGQQVTLRCSSQSGHNTVSWYQQALGQGPQFIFQYYREEENGRGNFPPRFSGLQFPNYSSELNVNALELDDSALYLCASSLPAGSSYEQYFGPGTRLTVT.

V usage is TRBV19 and J usage is TRBJ1-3; TRBD1 matches at 7 bases. Germline trimming cut 4 bases from V and 10 bases from J; bases unmatched to any gene: 7. Germline lookup yields CDR1 LNHDA and CDR2 SQIVND (reference sequence). The CDR3 sequence is 13 residues long. The CDR3 loop reads CASSTQTGSTIYF. The CDR3 nucleotides are TGTGCCAGTAGTACGCAGACAGGGTCAACCATATATTTT. Full variable domain (remainder filled in from reference TRBV19 and TRBJ1-3): DGGITQSPKYLFRKEGQNVTLSCEQNLNHDAMYWYRQDPGQGLRLIYYSQIVNDFQKGDIAEGYSVSREKKESFPLTVTSAQKNPTAFYLCASSTQTGSTIYFGEGSWLTVV.

The V gene is TRBV11-3, the J gene TRBJ1-6; 7 nucleotides align to TRBD1. The CDR3 runs to 16 residues. V gave up 8 bases and J gave up 0 bases; unmatched junction bases: 7. Per germline, CDR1 SGHNT and CDR2 YENEEA. The CDR3, as DNA: TGTGCCAGCTCCGGGACAGTCAGCTCCTATAATTCACCCCTCCACTTT. The encoded protein is CASSGTVSSYNSPLHF.

CDR3 in amino acids: CASSPGLAAYNEQFF. The CDR3 DNA sequence: TGCGCCAGCAGCCCGGGACTAGCGGCCTACAATGAGCAGTTCTTC. J is TRBJ2-1 and V is TRBV5-1, with 11 bases lining up with TRBD2. CDR1 is SGHRS, CDR2 YFSETQ, per germline. This CDR3 has 15 amino acids. V was pared by 4 bases and J by 2 bases, with 2 bases of the junction left unmatched.

The CDR3 DNA reads as TGTGCCACCAGTGATTTTGGAGACAGGGTAGGCACCGGGGAGCTGTTTTTT. It encodes CATSDFGDRVGTGELFF. The chain uses TRBV24-1 and TRBJ2-2, with 7 bases aligning to TRBD1. J gave up 4 bases and V 1 base, and 8 bases lay outside the gene matches. Germline V gene lookup returns CDR1 KGHDR and CDR2 SFDVKD. This CDR3 region has 17 residues.

The CDR3, as DNA: TGCAGCGTTGGGGGACAGGGGACCGGGGAGCTGTTTTTT. It specifies CSVGGQGTGELFF. The rearrangement links TRBV29-1 to TRBJ2-2; 10 bases align to TRBD1. This CDR3 region has 13 residues. Germline V lookup: CDR1 SQVTM, CDR2 ANQGSEA. With 4 bases clipped from V and 5 bases from J, the junction kept 1 base outside the gene matches.

The V call is TRBV20-1, the J call TRBJ1-6; no clear D. V lost 3 bases, J lost 5 bases, and 11 bases lay in between. The germline gives CDR1 DFQATT, CDR2 SNEGSKA (reference sequence). The CDR3 runs to 14 residues. As DNA, the CDR3 is TGCAGTGCTAGTCCCCCAGGCGATAATTCACCCCTCCACTTT. It encodes CSASPPGDNSPLHF.